These T cell receptor beta chains were read from a single sample in a study of human T cells and chemical hapten exposure. TCRdb re-called the RACE reads through MiXCR, storing one row per CDR3 protein. The table lists around 120,000 distinct CDR3 sequences, around 15% of them singletons. The specimen was whole blood, collected in connection with sensitization to the hapten diphenylcyclopropenone (DPC). The receptor source for this set is a man younger than 35 with alopecia areata. Some clones in this sample may be carry-over from other donors' samples. Both conserved end residues are part of each CDR3. Each record gives: D gene, clone size, CDR3 length, J gene, V gene, CDR3 protein, CDR3 DNA. D genes are given only for firm matches. Some rows have no size entry. The others give once, few or many, or a class for an expanded clone.

>TRBD1|few|13|TRBJ1-2|TRBV29-1
CSVEAGQGIGYTF
TGCAGCGTTGAGGCCGGACAGGGCATTGGCTACACCTTC
>NA|few|15|TRBJ1-4|TRBV6-1
CASSHSRGLNEKLFF
TGTGCCAGCAGTCACTCAAGGGGACTGAATGAAAAACTGTTTTTT
>NA|NA|15|TRBJ2-1|TRBV7-2
CASSLGLVIGNEQFF
TGTGCCAGCAGCTTAGGACTAGTTATAGGAAATGAGCAGTTCTTC
>NA|few|14|TRBJ2-3|TRBV25-1
CASSEYRETDTQYF
TGTGCCAGCAGTGAATACAGGGAGACAGATACGCAGTATTTT
>NA|NA|14|TRBJ2-7|TRBV11-2
CASSLPGTSYEQYF
TGTGCCAGCAGCTTGCCGGGAACCAGCTACGAGCAGTACTTC
>TRBD2|NA|16|TRBJ2-3|TRBV6-2/TRBV6-3
CASSPATSGVTDTQYF
TGTGCCAGCAGCCCGGCCACTAGCGGGGTCACAGATACGCAGTATTTT
>NA|few|14|TRBJ2-7|TRBV11-2
CASSLTHALSEQYF
TGTGCCAGCAGCCTGACCCACGCCTTATCCGAGCAGTACTTC
>TRBD1|NA|13|TRBJ1-2|TRBV5-4
CASTDRVNYGYTF
TGTGCCAGCACGGACAGGGTTAACTATGGCTACACCTTC
>TRBD1|NA|15|TRBJ1-2|TRBV4-2
CASTPQRDRLYGYTF
TGTGCCAGCACCCCTCAGCGGGACAGACTCTATGGCTACACCTTC
>TRBD1|NA|15|TRBJ2-5|TRBV5-1
CASSFEQGAQETQYF
TGCGCCAGCAGCTTTGAACAGGGGGCCCAAGAGACCCAGTACTTC
>NA|NA|17|TRBJ1-6|TRBV4-3
CASSQDLRAQYNSPLHF
TGCGCCAGCAGCCAAGATTTACGGGCGCAGTATAATTCACCCCTCCACTTT
>NA|NA|14|TRBJ1-1|TRBV5-1
CASSLGVLDTEAFF
TGCGCCAGCAGCTTAGGGGTGCTGGACACTGAAGCTTTCTTT
>TRBD1|many|13|TRBJ1-1|TRBV29-1
CSVLTGPDTEAFF
TGCAGCGTCTTGACAGGGCCGGACACTGAAGCTTTCTTT
>TRBD1|few|15|TRBJ1-4|TRBV4-1
CASSQEPRGIEKLFF
TGCGCCAGCAGCCAAGAGCCCAGGGGGATTGAAAAACTGTTTTTT
>NA|NA|14|TRBJ1-1|TRBV7-3
CASSHGSYPTEAFF
TGTGCCAGCAGCCACGGATCCTATCCCACTGAAGCTTTCTTT